Listed below are T cell receptor beta chains from one sample, sequenced in a study of blood T cell repertoires in COVID-19. Produced via immunoSEQ multiplex PCR; TCRdb's table is partial and in-frame only. The data hold around 210,000 clones, with 89% observed a single time. Sequenced: PBMCs or T cells enriched from blood (not recorded which). The receptors were sampled from a woman aged 18-29 years who had recovered from COVID-19. The CDR3 runs from the conserved cysteine through the conserved F or W. Only part of the rows carry a size: once, few, many, or a class if the clone is expanded.

J: TRBJ2-3; V: TRBV24-1; size: NA; CDR3: CATALAGDYHTDTQYF
J: TRBJ1-1; V: TRBV3-1/TRBV3-2; size: NA; CDR3: CASSQVGEGEAFF
J: TRBJ1-1; V: TRBV5-4; size: once; CDR3: CASSLPPGQGRETEAFF
J: TRBJ2-6; V: TRBV5-4; size: NA; CDR3: CASSPGGQGNSGANVLTF
J: TRBJ1-2; V: TRBV3-1/TRBV3-2; size: NA; CDR3: CASSHRESRGYTF
J: TRBJ1-1; V: TRBV20-1; size: NA; CDR3: CSASSGQGAFF
J: TRBJ1-2; V: TRBV7-9; size: NA; CDR3: CASSFPGGPGYTF
J: TRBJ2-7; V: TRBV25-1; size: NA; CDR3: CASSEGGTGRDEQYF
J: TRBJ1-1; V: TRBV7-9; size: NA; CDR3: CASSPGTGWTEAFF
J: TRBJ2-5; V: TRBV5-4; size: NA; CDR3: CASSSGAGGPEETQYF
J: TRBJ1-2; V: TRBV10-3; size: NA; CDR3: CAISEREFNYGYTF
J: TRBJ2-3; V: TRBV29-1; size: NA; CDR3: CSGTGTGGTDTQYF
J: TRBJ2-7; V: TRBV19; size: NA; CDR3: CASSIRTGTDEQYF
J: TRBJ2-7; V: TRBV28; size: NA; CDR3: CASSPYAGQEQYF
J: TRBJ1-2; V: TRBV19; size: NA; CDR3: CASSISGEGYGYTF
J: TRBJ2-7; V: TRBV6-5; size: NA; CDR3: CASSYTSGGIHYEQYF
J: TRBJ2-1; V: TRBV5-1; size: NA; CDR3: CASSLGLAGVSDEQFF
J: TRBJ2-2; V: TRBV3-1/TRBV3-2; size: NA; CDR3: CASSQQGSGELFF
J: TRBJ1-1; V: TRBV29-1; size: NA; CDR3: CSVEERAGLGTEAFF
J: TRBJ1-2; V: TRBV5-1; size: NA; CDR3: CASSLEQPYGYTF
J: TRBJ1-2; V: TRBV7-9; size: NA; CDR3: CASSQPEGGYTF
J: TRBJ1-5; V: TRBV3-1/TRBV3-2; size: NA; CDR3: CASSQHPDLGQPQHF
J: TRBJ2-3; V: TRBV28; size: NA; CDR3: CASSLLLAGDPTDTQYF
J: TRBJ1-6; V: TRBV19; size: NA; CDR3: CASSIAGRGNSPLHF
J: TRBJ1-6; V: TRBV21-1; size: NA; CDR3: CASSKPERQGGSYNSPLHF
J: TRBJ2-1; V: TRBV24-1; size: NA; CDR3: CATCARVGDEQFF
J: TRBJ1-6; V: TRBV6-1; size: NA; CDR3: CASSEFGQANSPLHF
J: TRBJ1-6; V: TRBV11-2; size: NA; CDR3: CASSPQGQYNSPLHF
J: TRBJ2-3; V: TRBV5-1; size: NA; CDR3: CASSLAGIALTDTQYF
J: TRBJ1-4; V: TRBV28; size: NA; CDR3: CASSQWAATNEKLFF
J: TRBJ1-1; V: TRBV5-6; size: NA; CDR3: CASSLVKNTEAFF
J: TRBJ2-4; V: TRBV3-1/TRBV3-2; size: NA; CDR3: CASSRGGDSKNIQYF
J: TRBJ1-1; V: TRBV6-5; size: NA; CDR3: CASSSGQGATEAFF